This record covers a single T cell receptor beta chain. No antigen is known for it. After autologous stem cell transplantation all patients relapsed, and prior brentuximab vedotin exposure differed between cohorts. Complete response, partial response or progressive disease constituted the best response categories observed. Trimming took 3 bases from V and 0 from J, leaving 9 bases between them. The germline V gene encodes CDR1 SGHNT and CDR2 YYREEE (reference sequence). This CDR3 spans 15 amino acids. This record belongs to a study of PD-1 blockade in classical Hodgkin lymphoma. TCRdb keeps only in-frame clones here, not all; method: immunoSEQ multiplex PCR. The table lists about 150,000 clones, under 85% of them singletons. Whole-study findings and limits: While CD8+ TCR diversity did not rise significantly by C4D1, CD4+ TCR diversity did.

The chain combines TRBV5-4 with TRBJ2-2; D possibly corresponds to TRBD1 (6 bases). The sequences come from peripheral blood mononuclear cells (PBMCs), collected before the second cycle of nivolumab. The origin of this receptor is a human donor with classical Hodgkin lymphoma. CDR3 sequence (DNA): TGTGCCAGCAGCTGGGGGCAGACGAACACCGGGGAGCTGTTTTTT. As protein: CASSWGQTNTGELFF.